This T cell receptor beta chain was documented in a study of T cells in Graves' hyperthyroidism and ophthalmopathy. The wider study: Peripheral blood draws took place at initial diagnosis, ahead of any treatment.

This clonotype was counted at least ten times. Its antigen is unknown. The CDR3 runs 22 residues. V was shortened by 8 bases and J by 0 bases, with 37 bases between the two germline ends. Germline CDR1 SGHNT, CDR2 YENEEA. Study-level points and caveats: Model predictions of ophthalmopathy came a median roughly 6.7 months before onset.

Amplification of TCR beta CDR3 regions was performed using RNA transcripts as template. A set of HTBI primers served as the primers for a first-round RT-PCR of the TCR CDR3. TCRdb reprocessed the multiplex PCR reads with MiXCR, giving one entry per CDR3 protein. The sample has some 360,000 distinct CDR3 sequences; about 15% are singletons. Input material: blood. The sequence came from a woman aged 55-70 years with Graves' hyperthyroidism. V is TRBV11-3 and J is TRBJ1-1; a weak D match, TRBD1 (5 bases). The CDR3 nucleotides read TGTGCCAGCGGGGAAAGGGGTCCTGCGAAACACCCCCGGGGTCATATGAACACTGAAGCTTTCTTT. It encodes CASGERGPAKHPRGHMNTEAFF. The variable domain in full, with the rest retrieved from reference TRBV11-3 and TRBJ1-1, is EAGVVQSPRYKIIEKKQPVAFWCNPISGHNTLYWYLQNLGQGPELLIRYENEEAVDDSQLPKDRFSAERLKGVDSTLKIQPAELGDSAVYLCASGERGPAKHPRGHMNTEAFFGQGTRLTVV.